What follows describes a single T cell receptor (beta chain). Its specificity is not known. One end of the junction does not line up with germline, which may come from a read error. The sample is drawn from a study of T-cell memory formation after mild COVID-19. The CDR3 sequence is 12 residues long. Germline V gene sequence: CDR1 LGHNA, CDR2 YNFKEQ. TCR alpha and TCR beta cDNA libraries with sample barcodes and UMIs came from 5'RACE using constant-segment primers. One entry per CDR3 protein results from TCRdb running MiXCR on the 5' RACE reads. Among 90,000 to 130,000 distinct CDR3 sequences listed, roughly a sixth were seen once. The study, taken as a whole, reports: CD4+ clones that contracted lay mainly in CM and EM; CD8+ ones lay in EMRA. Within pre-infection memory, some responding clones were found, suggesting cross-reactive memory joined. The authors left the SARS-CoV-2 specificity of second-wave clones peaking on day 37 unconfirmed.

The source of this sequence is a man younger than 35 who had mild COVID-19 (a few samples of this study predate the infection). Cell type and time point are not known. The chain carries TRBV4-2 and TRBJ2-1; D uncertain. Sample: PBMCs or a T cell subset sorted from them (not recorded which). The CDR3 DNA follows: TGTGCCAGCAGCCAAGACGGGCGGCAGGAAGTCTTC. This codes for CASSQDGRQEVF.